The clone carrying this T cell receptor beta chain was detected a few times. It was cDNA, reverse transcribed from extracted RNA, that served as the sequencing template. Here immunoSEQ multiplex PCR was the method, and the copy in TCRdb shows in-frame clones only, minus some. This table has 100,000 to 150,000 clones, 45% to 50% appearing once. This entry comes from a study of CD8+ T cells in alopecia areata. Both peripheral blood and punch biopsies of lesional scalp skin were obtained from patients who had alopecia areata. CDR1 is PRHDT, CDR2 FYEKMQ, per germline (reference sequence). This CDR3 spans 18 amino acids. The V segment lost 4 bases and the J segment 4 bases; nucleotides outside the gene matches: 14.

The chain joins TRBV13 to TRBJ2-1; 9 bases align to TRBD2. The sequence was collected from a human donor with alopecia areata. The material sequenced was NKG2D-low CD8+ T cells sorted from blood. CDR3: CASSSRFKRGALYNEQFF. CDR3 sequence (DNA): TGTGCCAGCAGCTCCCGGTTTAAGCGGGGGGCCCTATACAATGAGCAGTTCTTC.